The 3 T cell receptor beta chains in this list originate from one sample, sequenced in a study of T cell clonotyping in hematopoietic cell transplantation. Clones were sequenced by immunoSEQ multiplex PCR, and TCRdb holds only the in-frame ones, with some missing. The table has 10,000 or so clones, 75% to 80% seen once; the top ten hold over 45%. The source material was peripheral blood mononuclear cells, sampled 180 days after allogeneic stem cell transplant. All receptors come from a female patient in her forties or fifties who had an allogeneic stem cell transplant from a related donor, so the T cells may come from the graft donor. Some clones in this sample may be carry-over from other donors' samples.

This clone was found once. The CDR3 is CASSPPGTGGVSPLHF. The CDR3 DNA sequence: TGTGCCAGCAGCCCTCCCGGGACAGGGGGCGTCTCACCCCTCCACTTT. The rearrangement uses TRBV7-9 and TRBJ1-6, with TRBD1 identical over 12 bases. Germline loops: CDR1 SEHNR, CDR2 FQNEAQ (reference sequence). The V and J ends lost 5 bases and 10 bases, in that order; junction bases with no gene match: 9. The CDR3 is 16 residues long.

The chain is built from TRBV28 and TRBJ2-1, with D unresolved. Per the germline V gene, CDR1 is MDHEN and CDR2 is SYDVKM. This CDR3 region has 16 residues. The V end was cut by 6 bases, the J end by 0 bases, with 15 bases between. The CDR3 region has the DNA TGTGCCAGCAGAACCGAAGGGTCCCTCTCCTACAATGAGCAGTTCTTC. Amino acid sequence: CASRTEGSLSYNEQFF. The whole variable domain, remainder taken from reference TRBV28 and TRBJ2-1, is DVKVTQSSRYLVKRTGEKVFLECVQDMDHENMFWYRQDPGLGLRLIYFSYDVKMKEKGDIPEGYSVSREKKERFSLILESASTNQTSMYLCASRTEGSLSYNEQFFGPGTRLTVL.

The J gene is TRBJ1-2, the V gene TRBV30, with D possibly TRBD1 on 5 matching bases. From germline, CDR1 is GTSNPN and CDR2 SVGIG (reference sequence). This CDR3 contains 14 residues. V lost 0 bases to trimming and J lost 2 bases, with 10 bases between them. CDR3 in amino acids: CAWSVPGTNYGYTF. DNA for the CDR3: TGTGCCTGGAGTGTTCCCGGGACGAACTATGGCTACACCTTC. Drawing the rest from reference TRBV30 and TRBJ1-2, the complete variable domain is SQTIHQWPATLVQPVGSPLSLECTVEGTSNPNLYWYRQAAGRGLQLLFYSVGIGQISSEVPQNLSASRPQDRQFILSSKKLLLSDSGFYLCAWSVPGTNYGYTFGSGTRLTVV.